This T cell receptor (beta chain) was retrieved from a study of response to subunit inactivated influenza vaccine. General study findings and limits: The authors proposed limited new T cell recruitment per seasonal influenza vaccination.

TCRdb passed the RT-PCR reads through MiXCR, listing each CDR3 protein once. The table shows about 500,000 distinct CDR3 sequences, with 16% occurring only once. Many counts were recorded for this clonotype. Its antigen is not known. V was cut by 4 bases and J by 1 base, with 8 bases left in between. This CDR3 spans 13 amino acids. Sample: CD4+ T cells sorted from PBMCs, taken about 23 months after vaccination. The rearrangement uses TRBV12-3 or TRBV12-4 and TRBJ2-7; D gene uncertain. The source of this sequence is a man aged 50 to 69 who received an inactivated influenza vaccine. CDR3 residues: CASSSHQSYEQYF. CDR3 nucleotide sequence: TGTGCCAGCAGTTCGCACCAATCCTACGAGCAGTACTTC.